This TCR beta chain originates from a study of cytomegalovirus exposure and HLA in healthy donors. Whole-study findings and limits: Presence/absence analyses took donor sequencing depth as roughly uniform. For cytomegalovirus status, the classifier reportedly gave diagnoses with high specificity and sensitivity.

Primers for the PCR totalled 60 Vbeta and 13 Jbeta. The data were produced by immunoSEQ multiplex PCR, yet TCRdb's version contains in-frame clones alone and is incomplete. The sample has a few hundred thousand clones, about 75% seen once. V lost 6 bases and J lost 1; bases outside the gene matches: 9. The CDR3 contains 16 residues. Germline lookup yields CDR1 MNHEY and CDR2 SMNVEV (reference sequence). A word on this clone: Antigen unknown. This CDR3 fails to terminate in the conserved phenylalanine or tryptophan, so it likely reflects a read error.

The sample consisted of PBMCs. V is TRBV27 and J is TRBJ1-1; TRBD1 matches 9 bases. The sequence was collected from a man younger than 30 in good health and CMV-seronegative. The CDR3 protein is CASSPQPTGGNTEAFL. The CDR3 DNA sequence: TGTGCCAGCAGCCCCCAGCCGACAGGGGGGAACACTGAAGCTTTCCTT.